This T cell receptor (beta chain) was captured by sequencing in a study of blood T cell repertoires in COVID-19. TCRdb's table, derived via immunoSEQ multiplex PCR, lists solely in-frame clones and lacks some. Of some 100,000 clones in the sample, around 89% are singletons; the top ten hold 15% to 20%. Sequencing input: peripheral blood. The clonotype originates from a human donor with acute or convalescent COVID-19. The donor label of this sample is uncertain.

As DNA, the CDR3 is TGTGCCAGCAGCTTAGATAGCGGGACATCCGAGACCCAGTACTTC. Protein: CASSLDSGTSETQYF. The rearrangement joins TRBV7-2 to TRBJ2-5; TRBD2 agrees at 8 bases. V gave up 1 base and J gave up 5 bases; unmatched junction bases: 6. Per the germline V gene, CDR1 is SGHTA and CDR2 is FQGNSA. The CDR3 length is 15 residues.